This T cell receptor beta chain was identified in a study of OX40 agonist ivuxolimab in advanced cancers. Whole-study context: Dose-escalation cases comprised hepatocellular carcinoma, melanoma, renal cell or head and neck cancer. Among those treated, three patients had partial responses, one with hepatocellular carcinoma and two with cutaneous melanoma. Broader study findings: Some nonresponders likewise displayed low normalized T-cell clonal expansion. CD8+ T cells averaged more expanded clones than CD4+.

This clone was observed a few times. No antigen is known for it. Sequencing used immunoSEQ multiplex PCR; TCRdb keeps in-frame clones, though not all of them. The top ten hold approximately 0.63% of the sample, which has 90,000 to 130,000 clones, approximately 90% seen once. The sample consisted of CD4+ or CD8+ T cells sorted from blood, taken in a trial of the OX40 agonist ivuxolimab. The source is an adult with an advanced solid tumor such as melanoma, head and neck, liver or kidney cancer.

The chain's CDR3 is CAWGLRDINYGYTF. Here the CDR3 DNA reads TGTGCCTGGGGGCTCCGGGACATTAACTATGGCTACACCTTC. This rearrangement joins TRBV30 to TRBJ1-2, with a possible D match to TRBD1 (6 bases). V gave up 5 bases and J gave up 1 base, with 14 bases separating them. CDR1 is GTSNPN and CDR2 is SVGIG in the germline V gene (reference sequence). The CDR3 length is 14 residues.